This TCR beta chain emerged from a study of neurological immune-mediated disorders. cDNA synthesis was performed by 5'RACE with 10-nucleotide random UMIs. TCRdb analysed the 5' RACE reads with MiXCR anew, one entry per CDR3 protein. The data show approximately 31,000 distinct CDR3 sequences, about 13% seen once. This clonotype has a count of ten or more. As to time point: longitudinal time-point 2. The germline CDR1 and CDR2 sequences are MNHEY and SVGEGT. CDR3 length equals 14 residues. Deletions cut 7 bases from V and 3 bases from J, with 15 bases between. V is TRBV6-2 or TRBV6-3 and J is TRBJ1-2; D unresolved. This receptor was identified in a woman in her thirties or forties in good health. Sequenced: PBMCs. CDR3 sequence reads: CASTPRTDDYGYTF. The CDR3 DNA follows: TGTGCCAGCACTCCTAGGACGGATGACTATGGCTACACCTTC.